Below are 10 T cell receptor beta chains sequenced from a single sample in a study of CD8 T cells in ankylosing spondylitis. MiXCR was run by TCRdb on the 5' RACE reads, yielding one entry per CDR3 protein. Of 80,000 to 90,000 distinct CDR3 sequences in the sample, 27% are singletons; the top ten hold around three fifths. Sequencing was done on a sample of blood, either unsorted or a sorted T cell fraction (not recorded which). All receptors come from a male donor with ankylosing spondylitis or in good health (not recorded which).

The J gene is TRBJ2-3, the V gene TRBV5-1, with a weak D call TRBD1 (6 bases). Germline CDR1 and CDR2: SGHRS and YFSETQ. The length of the CDR3 is 15 residues. Trimming shortened V by 3 bases and J by 4 bases, and 15 bases separated the two germline ends. CDR3 loop: CASSWLGAVADTQYF. CDR3 bases: TGCGCCAGCAGCTGGCTGGGGGCGGTCGCAGATACGCAGTATTTT.

The rearrangement links TRBV27 to TRBJ2-6; no clear D. The germline V gene encodes CDR1 MNHEY and CDR2 SMNVEV (reference sequence). There are 13 residues in the CDR3. V gave up 6 bases and J gave up 0 bases, with 3 bases separating them. The CDR3 loop reads CASRYSGANVLTF. For the CDR3, the DNA is TGTGCCAGCAGATACTCTGGGGCCAACGTCCTGACTTTC.

V gene TRBV27 combines with J gene TRBJ2-7; D is ambiguous. This CDR3 has 10 residues. Germline V gene lookup returns CDR1 MNHEY and CDR2 SMNVEV (reference sequence). V shed 8 bases and J shed 4 bases, with 6 bases lying between them. As DNA, the CDR3 is TGTGCCAGCGGTAGATACGAGCAGTACTTC. This codes for CASGRYEQYF.

This clonotype was seen more than once but under ten times. The rearrangement links TRBV6-2 or TRBV6-3 to TRBJ2-7; D gene ambiguous. The V and J ends lost 2 bases and 5 bases respectively, with 7 bases between them. The CDR3 is 12 amino acids. CDR1 is MNHEY, CDR2 SVGEGT, per germline. DNA for the CDR3: TGTGCCAGCAGTTACGGGGTTAACGAGCAGTACGTC. It encodes CASSYGVNEQYV.

V and J are TRBV7-9 and TRBJ2-1; no definite D call. This CDR3 spans 10 amino acids. Trimming stripped 10 bases from V and 9 bases from J, with 10 bases between. From germline, CDR1 is SEHNR and CDR2 FQNEAQ (reference sequence). The CDR3, as DNA: TGTGCCACCCCTGACGGTGAGCAGTTCTTC. Amino acids: CATPDGEQFF.

This chain connects TRBV5-6 to TRBJ2-1, with a tentative D call TRBD2 (5 bases). Between the trimmed V and J ends, which lost 0 bases and 15 bases, there was a span of 16 bases. The CDR3 has 13 residues. CDR1 is SGHDT, CDR2 YYEEEE, per germline. The CDR3 region has the DNA TGTGCCAGCAGCTTGGACGGCCCCCGGGATTCGTTCTTC. This encodes CASSLDGPRDSFF.

The chain uses TRBV5-1 and TRBJ2-7; D might be TRBD1 or TRBD2, each matching 6 bases. V shed 4 bases and J shed 0 bases, with 14 bases lying between them. The CDR3 spans 15 residues. Per the germline V gene, CDR1 is SGHRS and CDR2 is YFSETQ. The chain's CDR3 is CASSRGQVPSYEQYF. In DNA form, the CDR3 reads TGCGCCAGCAGCCGGGGGCAGGTACCCTCCTACGAGCAGTACTTC. Supplemented by reference TRBV5-1 and TRBJ2-7, the full variable domain reads KAGVTQTPRYLIKTRGQQVTLSCSPISGHRSVSWYQQTPGQGLQFLFEYFSETQRNKGNFPGRFSGRQFSNSRSEMNVSTLELGDSALYLCASSRGQVPSYEQYFGPGTRLTVT.

This clonotype was detected a few times. The J gene is TRBJ2-3, the V gene TRBV29-1, with 9 positions matching TRBD2. The CDR3 is 14 residues long. Germline lookup yields CDR1 SQVTM and CDR2 ANQGSEA. V trimming: 3 bases; J trimming: 3 bases; junction bases outside the gene matches: 4. The CDR3: CSVEPSGDTDTQYF. In DNA, the CDR3 is TGCAGCGTTGAGCCTAGCGGGGATACAGATACGCAGTATTTT.

J is TRBJ1-4 and V is TRBV2, with TRBD1 as a possible D gene (6 bases). The V and J ends lost 7 bases and 1 base respectively, with 13 bases between them. The CDR3 covers 15 residues. The V gene's germline CDR1 is SNHLY and CDR2 FYNNEI. CDR3 amino acids: CASNPTGLTNEKLFF. Here the CDR3 DNA reads TGTGCCAGCAATCCCACAGGGTTAACTAATGAAAAACTGTTTTTT.

The gene calls are TRBV4-2 and TRBJ2-5, with D perhaps matching TRBD1 (6 bases). Trimming cost V 0 bases and J 5 bases, with 16 bases left between them. The length of the CDR3 is 16 residues. Germline CDR1 is LGHNA and CDR2 is YNFKEQ. CDR3 sequence reads: CASSQDLLGASETQYF. The CDR3 DNA reads as TGTGCCAGCAGCCAAGATCTTCTGGGGGCGTCGGAGACCCAGTACTTC.